This T cell receptor (beta chain) derives from a study of graft-versus-host responses after intestinal transplantation. Study-level findings and limits: Researchers found GvH clones in recipient marrow, and some showed up first in ileum or blood.

With respect to this clone: No antigen is known for it.

Assay: immunoSEQ multiplex PCR; the TCRdb copy retains only in-frame clones and omits some. The table includes 80,000 to 100,000 clones, roughly 88% detected once. The CDR3 covers 15 residues. The V gene's germline CDR1 is SQVTM and CDR2 ANQGSEA. V shed 6 bases and J 5 bases; nucleotides not matched to a gene: 13. The sample in question was unstimulated CD4+ T cells sorted from spleen or lymph node cells, obtained before intestinal transplant. The source of this sequence is a human donor who received an intestinal transplant. V and J are TRBV29-1 and TRBJ1-1; 9 bases line up with TRBD1. The CDR3 sequence is CSVGGDRGSRTEAFF. CDR3 coding DNA: TGCAGCGTGGGGGGCGACAGGGGGTCGAGGACTGAAGCTTTCTTT.